Each of the 19 T cell receptor beta chains below was sequenced from the same sample in a study of blood T cell repertoires in COVID-19. Assay used: immunoSEQ multiplex PCR; TCRdb lists only in-frame clones, some missing. The sample holds over 200,000 clones, 65% to 90% seen once. Source material: peripheral blood. The receptors stem from a human donor in a cohort sampled during active COVID-19.

The chain couples TRBV28 to TRBJ1-6, with unresolved D. V lost 4 bases and J 5 bases, leaving 15 bases between the germline ends. The germline CDR1 and CDR2 sequences are MDHEN and SYDVKM. The CDR3 covers 16 residues. Written as DNA, the CDR3 is TGTGCCAGCAGTTCTACCTTATCCCGTCATAATTCACCCCTCCACTTT. Translating gives CASSSTLSRHNSPLHF. Full variable domain (missing parts from reference TRBV28 and TRBJ1-6): DVKVTQSSRYLVKRTGEKVFLECVQDMDHENMFWYRQDPGLGLRLIYFSYDVKMKEKGDIPEGYSVSREKKERFSLILESASTNQTSMYLCASSSTLSRHNSPLHFGNGTRLTVT.

The chain combines TRBV27 with TRBJ2-2; 8 bases fit TRBD2. Germline trimming cut 5 bases from V and 0 bases from J; bases unmatched to any gene: 2. The CDR3 is 15 amino acids. Germline-derived CDR1 and CDR2 are MNHEY and SMNVEV (reference sequence). The CDR3: CASSIAGTNTGELFF. The DNA of the CDR3 is TGTGCCAGCAGTATAGCGGGAACGAACACCGGGGAGCTGTTTTTT.

The genes are TRBV28 and TRBJ2-3, with 8 bases fitting TRBD2. CDR3 length equals 16 residues. J was trimmed by 2 bases and V by 4 bases; bases with no gene match: 8. Per germline, CDR1 MDHEN and CDR2 SYDVKM. CDR3 sequence reads: CASSSPSGSTTDTQYF. The CDR3 region has the DNA TGTGCCAGCAGTTCACCGAGCGGGAGTACCACAGATACGCAGTATTTT.

V gene TRBV12-3 or TRBV12-4 combines with J gene TRBJ1-5; no firm D call. V lost 6 bases to trimming and J lost 9 bases, with 12 bases between them. This CDR3 is 12 amino acids long. The CDR3 DNA is TGTGCCAGCAGCCTACCTAAACGGCCCCAGCATTTT. Amino acids: CASSLPKRPQHF.

The chain links TRBV28 to TRBJ1-1; 10 nucleotides agree with TRBD1. The trim removed 8 bases at V and 4 bases at J, leaving 13 bases unmatched. This CDR3 has 16 amino acids. Germline CDR1 and CDR2: MDHEN and SYDVKM. CDR3 coding DNA: TGTGCCAGCTTTGGGGGGACAGGGGTGTACGGCACTGAAGCTTTCTTT. This encodes CASFGGTGVYGTEAFF.

This chain joins TRBV2 and TRBJ2-7, with D perhaps matching TRBD1 (7 bases). Per germline, CDR1 SNHLY and CDR2 FYNNEI. V was shortened by 4 bases and J by 0 bases, with 13 bases between the two germline ends. The CDR3 has 15 residues. The DNA of the CDR3 is TGTGCCAGCAGTGGGGCAGGGGGGAGCTCCTACGAGCAGTACTTC. This encodes CASSGAGGSSYEQYF.

This chain connects TRBV14 to TRBJ1-4; 8 nucleotides line up with TRBD1. There are 15 residues in the CDR3. V was pared by 3 bases and J by 8 bases, with 8 bases of the junction left unmatched. Germline V lookup: CDR1 SGHDN, CDR2 FVKESK. As DNA, the CDR3 is TGTGCCAGCAGCCAGACTCAGGGGGCTGGGGAAAAACTGTTTTTT. Its protein is CASSQTQGAGEKLFF. Variable domain in full (rest from reference TRBV14 and TRBJ1-4): EAGVTQFPSHSVIEKGQTVTLRCDPISGHDNLYWYRRVMGKEIKFLLHFVKESKQDESGMPNNRFLAERTGGTYSTLKVQPAELEDSGVYFCASSQTQGAGEKLFFGSGTQLSVL.

There are a few counts of this clone. Distinct nucleotide sequences in the sample also encode this CDR3. The chain's CDR3 is CASSQDRGTEAFF. The DNA for the CDR3 is TGTGCCAGCAGCCAAGACAGGGGCACTGAAGCTTTCTTT. The J gene is TRBJ1-1, the V gene TRBV4-2; tentative D call: TRBD1 (6 bases). Germline assignment: CDR1 LGHNA and CDR2 YNFKEQ. The CDR3 is 13 amino acids. V was trimmed by 0 bases and J by 4 bases, leaving 6 bases between them.

In this sample, this clone turned up once. The J gene is TRBJ1-1, the V gene TRBV27; perhaps TRBD1 as D (5 bases). Germline CDR1 and CDR2: MNHEY and SMNVEV (reference sequence). V lost 7 bases to trimming and J lost 6 bases, with 15 bases between them. The CDR3 is 13 residues long. CDR3 sequence (DNA): TGTGCCAGCATCAGCAGGGCGAGCGCTGAAGCTTTCTTT. Translating it yields CASISRASAEAFF.

This clone was found a few times. The rearrangement links TRBV5-6 to TRBJ2-7, with unresolved D. The V gene lost 1 base and the J gene lost 0 bases, with 8 bases spanning the gap. The CDR3 spans 14 residues. Germline-derived CDR1 and CDR2 are SGHDT and YYEEEE. CDR3 sequence: CASSLTVYSYEQYF. In DNA, the CDR3 is TGTGCCAGCAGCTTGACAGTCTACTCCTACGAGCAGTACTTC. Filled out from reference TRBV5-6 and TRBJ2-7, the complete variable domain reads DAGVTQSPTHLIKTRGQQVTLRCSPKSGHDTVSWYQQALGQGPQFIFQYYEEEERQRGNFPDRFSGHQFPNYSSELNVNALLLGDSALYLCASSLTVYSYEQYFGPGTRLTVT.

A note on this clone: Given a much more abundant clone one base away, this may be a read error. The chain couples TRBV6-1 to TRBJ2-7; 8 bases match TRBD1. In germline, CDR1 is MNHNS, CDR2 SASEGT. V lost 3 bases and J lost 3; bases outside the gene matches: 1. CDR3 length: 13 residues. The CDR3 DNA sequence: TGTGCCAGCAGTGAGGGACAGGACTACGAGCAGTACTTC. Amino acid sequence: CASSEGQDYEQYF.

In its sample, this clone was seen a few times. This rearrangement joins TRBV18 to TRBJ2-7; 11 bases align to TRBD2. The CDR3 totals 16 residues. V lost 4 bases to trimming and J lost 3 bases; unmatched junction nucleotides: 8. The germline V gene has CDR1 KGHSH and CDR2 LQKENI. DNA of the CDR3: TGTGCCAGCTCACAACTAACGGGACTAGCGGACTACGAGCAGTACTTC. It encodes CASSQLTGLADYEQYF.

V gene TRBV9 combines with J gene TRBJ2-3; 12 bases align to TRBD2. V shed 3 bases, J shed 6 bases, and the junction held 8 bases outside the gene matches. The germline CDR1 and CDR2 sequences are SGDLS and YYNGEE. CDR3 size: 16 residues. CDR3 loop: CASSALLAGGLDTQYF. CDR3 sequence (DNA): TGTGCCAGCAGCGCTTTACTAGCGGGAGGTCTTGATACGCAGTATTTT.

V gene TRBV5-6 combines with J gene TRBJ2-7, with D hard to call. V was shortened by 1 base and J by 4 bases, with 6 bases between the two germline ends. The CDR3 contains 12 residues. Germline V CDR1 and CDR2: SGHDT, YYEEEE. This CDR3 reads CASSLNRYEQYF. CDR3 in DNA: TGTGCCAGCAGCTTGAACCGGTACGAGCAGTACTTC.

The J gene is TRBJ1-1, the V gene TRBV6-5, with a possible D match to TRBD1 (6 bases). The CDR3 runs 14 residues. Germline CDR1 is MNHEY and CDR2 is SVGAGI. V lost 4 bases and J 4 bases, leaving 13 bases between the germline ends. This chain's CDR3 is CASSSNRVGTEAFF. CDR3 coding DNA: TGTGCCAGCAGTTCCAACAGGGTTGGCACTGAAGCTTTCTTT.

V gene TRBV5-1 combines with J gene TRBJ1-2; D might be TRBD1 (6 bases). The CDR3 totals 13 residues. The germline gives CDR1 SGHRS, CDR2 YFSETQ. The V gene lost 2 bases and the J gene lost 8 bases, with 13 bases spanning the gap. DNA of the CDR3: TGCGCCAGCAGCTTAGGGGACATAAGAGGCTACACCTTC. This translates into CASSLGDIRGYTF.

The chain couples TRBV7-2 to TRBJ2-7; 9 positions agree with TRBD2. The CDR3 is 15 residues long. Losses at the gene ends were 5 bases for V and 6 bases for J; bases not matched to a gene: 11. Looked up from germline, CDR1 is SGHTA and CDR2 is FQGNSA. In DNA form, the CDR3 reads TGTGCCAGCAGCACGACGGGACTAGCAATCACCGAGCAGTACTTC. It yields the protein CASSTTGLAITEQYF.

This sequence joins TRBV4-3 and TRBJ1-1; 7 positions agree with TRBD1. Losses at the gene ends were 1 base for V and 1 base for J; bases not matched to a gene: 3. The length of the CDR3 is 15 residues. Germline CDR1 reads LGHNA; CDR2 reads YSLEER. This CDR3 reads CASSQADRRNTEAFF. CDR3 bases: TGCGCCAGCAGCCAAGCGGACAGGAGGAACACTGAAGCTTTCTTT.

Comments on this clone: No DNA is shown, since the ends of the CDR3 on it are uncertain; the CDR3 is the one TCRdb lists. The chain has TRBV12-1 and TRBJ2-3; the DNA was not used to check the table's D call, TRBD2. TRBV12-1 is shown as a pseudogene. 23 amino acids form the CDR3, both terminal residues included. CDR3: CASSFVKLFASGSDNTSTDTQYF.